This T cell receptor beta chain appears in the sequencing data of a study of blood T cell repertoires in COVID-19. Study summary: COVID-19 samples collected from the United States, Italy and Spain covered acute and convalescent phases.

Followed over time, Seattle patients had been enrolled while infection was active. Per the germline V gene, CDR1 is ENHRY and CDR2 is SYGVKD. The CDR3 runs 14 residues. The J segment lost 4 bases and the V segment lost 6 bases, leaving 8 bases of the junction unmatched. Per the original methods: Scientists estimated how many nucleated cells there were by amplifying reference gene primers. Sequencing was performed with immunoSEQ multiplex PCR; in TCRdb, only in-frame clones are kept and a portion is missing. Clone size and the V and J calls come from that table; the DNA yielded D and trimming. This sample carries approximately 24,000 clones, 85% to 90% of them seen once, and the ten largest clones take about 25%.

Sequenced material: peripheral blood. The chain couples TRBV10-3 to TRBJ2-7; 8 nucleotides agree with TRBD2. The receptor was derived from a man between 65 and 85 years old with COVID-19, enrolled during active disease. The CDR3 sequence: CAISRGGLEYEQYF. CDR3 nucleotides: TGTGCCATCAGCCGGGGGGGACTAGAATACGAGCAGTACTTC.